Listed here are 30 T cell receptor beta chains from one sample, sequenced in a study of blood T cell repertoires in COVID-19. Libraries were prepared by immunoSEQ multiplex PCR; TCRdb keeps only in-frame clonotypes and omits some of them. The profile shows about 400,000 clones, about 86% of them singletons. The specimen was PBMCs or T cells enriched from blood (not recorded which). These receptors were taken from a woman aged 50 to 60 who had recovered from COVID-19.

The genes are TRBV7-9 and TRBJ1-2, with unresolved D. The CDR3 sequence is 14 residues long. Germline values: CDR1 SEHNR, CDR2 FQNEAQ (reference sequence). V gave up 4 bases and J gave up 1 base, with 10 bases separating them. The DNA of the CDR3 is TGTGCCAGCAGCTCCCCGGGAGGTAACTATGGCTACACCTTC. Residues: CASSSPGGNYGYTF.

The chain joins TRBV7-9 to TRBJ2-2, with 13 bases that match TRBD2. V lost 6 bases, J lost 4 bases, and 8 bases stayed unmatched. The CDR3 covers 17 residues. Germline V gene data show CDR1 as SEHNR and CDR2 as FQNEAQ (reference sequence). As DNA, the CDR3 is TGTGCCAGCAGACCCCGACTAGCGGGGGGTATCACCGGGGAGCTGTTTTTT. It codes for CASRPRLAGGITGELFF.

The V gene is TRBV29-1, the J gene TRBJ2-2, with 7 nucleotides matching TRBD1. J lost 4 bases, V lost 3 bases, and 5 bases had no gene match. Germline V gene lookup returns CDR1 SQVTM and CDR2 ANQGSEA. The CDR3 has 14 residues. CDR3: CSVDITGVTGELFF. CDR3 bases: TGCAGCGTTGATATAACAGGGGTCACCGGGGAGCTGTTTTTT.

V and J are TRBV5-1 and TRBJ1-4; no clear D gene. The CDR3 covers 15 residues. The V end lost 1 base, the J end lost 3 bases, and 10 bases lay between the germline ends. The germline CDR1 and CDR2 sequences are SGHRS and YFSETQ. The CDR3 DNA sequence: TGCGCCAGCAGCTTGAGGAGGGAAGCTAATGAAAAACTGTTTTTT. Translation gives CASSLRREANEKLFF.

This clone was counted a few times. The V gene is TRBV19, the J gene TRBJ1-5; no definite D call. The V gene lost 7 bases and the J gene lost 0 bases, with 13 bases spanning the gap. This CDR3 spans 15 amino acids. In germline, CDR1 is LNHDA, CDR2 SQIVND (reference sequence). CDR3 DNA sequence: TGTGCCAGTACCACCGACGGGTATAGCAATCAGCCCCAGCATTTT. Residues: CASTTDGYSNQPQHF.

The table lists this clone with a few counts. V gene TRBV9 combines with J gene TRBJ2-7, with 10 bases matching TRBD1. J lost 3 bases, V lost 0 bases, and 0 bases had no gene match. This CDR3 spans 14 amino acids. The V gene's germline CDR1 is SGDLS and CDR2 YYNGEE. CDR3 DNA sequence: TGTGCCAGCAGCGTAGGGGACAGGGGCTACGAGCAGTACTTC. Translated, it gives CASSVGDRGYEQYF.

The gene calls are TRBV6-2 or TRBV6-3 and TRBJ2-4; 7 bases agree with TRBD1. The germline V gene encodes CDR1 MNHEY and CDR2 SVGEGT. CDR3 length equals 15 residues. V shed 2 bases, J shed 6 bases, and the junction held 7 bases outside the gene matches. The CDR3 sequence is CASSYPTGQANIQYF. CDR3 in DNA: TGTGCCAGCAGTTACCCGACAGGACAGGCAAACATTCAGTACTTC.

V is TRBV27 and J is TRBJ2-7; 8 nucleotides agree with TRBD1. The J segment lost 0 bases and the V segment lost 6 bases, leaving 7 bases of the junction unmatched. Germline CDR1 MNHEY, CDR2 SMNVEV (reference sequence). This CDR3 has 15 amino acids. The CDR3 DNA sequence: TGTGCCAGCAGGGGGGGACAGGAGATCTCCTACGAGCAGTACTTC. This gives the protein CASRGGQEISYEQYF.

The rearrangement links TRBV6-5 to TRBJ1-4; D is unresolved. The V gene lost 0 bases and the J gene lost 13 bases, with 12 bases spanning the gap. CDR3 size: 13 residues. Germline V gene lookup returns CDR1 MNHEY and CDR2 SVGAGI. Written as DNA, the CDR3 is TGTGCCAGCAGTTACTCGAGGACCGGAGGACTGTTTTTT. It codes for CASSYSRTGGLFF.

This clone appeared a few times. J is TRBJ1-5 and V is TRBV6-5, with D tentatively TRBD1 (6 bases). CDR1 and CDR2 (germline): MNHEY, SVGAGI. V dropped 7 bases and J dropped 1 base, with 11 bases sitting between them. The CDR3 is made up of 14 amino acids. CDR3: CASNWGHSNQPQHF. The CDR3 DNA reads TGTGCCAGCAACTGGGGACACAGCAATCAGCCCCAGCATTTT.

The rearrangement links TRBV5-6 to TRBJ1-5; weak D call: TRBD1 (5 bases). V was clipped by 2 bases and J by 1 base, with 16 bases between them. The V gene's germline CDR1 is SGHDT and CDR2 YYEEEE. The CDR3 has 17 residues. The CDR3 protein is CASSFLSGIGSNQPQHF. The CDR3 DNA sequence: TGTGCCAGCAGCTTTTTGTCAGGGATTGGCAGCAATCAGCCCCAGCATTTT.

This clone was detected a few times. The chain has TRBV7-9 and TRBJ2-1, with 9 bases identical to TRBD1. The V gene end was trimmed by 6 bases and the J gene end by 2 bases; junction bases not matched to a gene: 11. The CDR3 runs 17 residues. CDR1 SEHNR and CDR2 FQNEAQ come from the germline V gene (reference sequence). The CDR3 DNA reads as TGTGCCAGCAGTCCTACGGGACAGGGAGGCGCCTACAATGAGCAGTTCTTC. Its translation is CASSPTGQGGAYNEQFF.

The chain is built from TRBV5-6 and TRBJ2-1, with 7 bases matching TRBD2. V gave up 0 bases and J gave up 4 bases; unmatched junction bases: 7. Germline V gene data show CDR1 as SGHDT and CDR2 as YYEEEE. The CDR3 has 16 residues. CDR3: CASSLVLAENYNEQFF. For the CDR3, the DNA is TGTGCCAGCAGCTTGGTTCTAGCGGAAAATTACAATGAGCAGTTCTTC.

The chain couples TRBV18 to TRBJ1-5, with no clear D. The length of the CDR3 is 13 residues. Germline-derived CDR1 and CDR2 are KGHSH and LQKENI. V was shortened by 5 bases and J by 6 bases, with 11 bases between the two germline ends. The CDR3, as DNA: TGTGCCAGCTCATCCACATCGGGTCAGCCCCAGCATTTT. It yields the protein CASSSTSGQPQHF.

The chain joins TRBV1 to TRBJ1-4; TRBD1 was called by the table and not checked on the DNA. TRBV1 is reported as a pseudogene. CDR3 length: 16 amino acids. The CDR3 region is CTSSQESRGTNEKLFF. In DNA form, the CDR3 reads TGCACCAGCAGCCAAGAATCCAGGGGCACTAATGAAAAACTGTTTTTT.

The rearrangement joins TRBV7-9 to TRBJ2-1, with 7 bases that match TRBD1. The germline V gene encodes CDR1 SEHNR and CDR2 FQNEAQ (reference sequence). The J segment lost 5 bases and the V segment lost 5 bases, leaving 6 bases of the junction unmatched. This CDR3 is 14 amino acids long. The CDR3 loop is CASSPTGQDNEQFF. CDR3 sequence (DNA): TGTGCCAGCAGCCCCACTGGACAGGACAATGAGCAGTTCTTC.

The chain joins TRBV27 to TRBJ1-2, with TRBD1 identical over 8 bases. Trimming cost V 5 bases and J 5 bases; bases outside gene matches: 10. The germline V gene has CDR1 MNHEY and CDR2 SMNVEV (reference sequence). There are 15 residues in the CDR3. The DNA for the CDR3 is TGTGCCAGCAGTCCACGGACAGGGTCGGGGTATGGCTACACCTTC. Its protein product is CASSPRTGSGYGYTF.

V and J are TRBV6-5 and TRBJ2-2, with 9 positions matching TRBD1. Germline V lookup: CDR1 MNHEY, CDR2 SVGAGI. The CDR3 is made up of 14 amino acids. Trimming at V came to 5 bases and at J to 6 bases, leaving 4 bases not matched to a gene. CDR3 protein: CASSPGQGSGELFF. CDR3 DNA: TGTGCCAGCAGTCCGGGACAGGGTTCCGGGGAGCTGTTTTTT.

The V gene is TRBV19, the J gene TRBJ1-1; D perhaps matches TRBD1 (5 bases). The CDR3 has 13 amino acids. Per germline, CDR1 LNHDA and CDR2 SQIVND (reference sequence). V lost 5 bases and J 2 bases, leaving 9 bases between the germline ends. CDR3 bases: TGTGCCAGTAGTTCGGGACTTAACACTGAAGCTTTCTTT. Translation gives CASSSGLNTEAFF.

This rearrangement joins TRBV5-6 to TRBJ2-7; 10 bases agree with TRBD2. After removal of 1 base from V and 4 bases from J, the junction contained 8 bases not matched to a gene. Germline CDR1 reads SGHDT; CDR2 reads YYEEEE. The CDR3 loop spans 16 amino acids. CDR3 in amino acids: CASSLTSGVSWYEQYF. CDR3 DNA sequence: TGTGCCAGCAGCTTGACTAGCGGGGTATCTTGGTACGAGCAGTACTTC.

The genes are TRBV7-2 and TRBJ2-2; perhaps TRBD2 as D (6 bases). V gave up 4 bases and J gave up 3 bases, with 9 bases separating them. The CDR3 sequence is 14 residues long. CDR1 is SGHTA, CDR2 FQGNSA, per germline. The CDR3 sequence: CASSYGGYTGELFF. The CDR3 DNA follows: TGTGCCAGCAGCTACGGGGGTTACACCGGGGAGCTGTTTTTT.

This rearrangement joins TRBV5-6 to TRBJ1-5; D is ambiguous. V was shortened by 1 base and J by 4 bases, with 3 bases between the two germline ends. In germline, CDR1 is SGHDT, CDR2 YYEEEE. The length of the CDR3 is 12 residues. CDR3 in amino acids: CASSLRNQPQHF. DNA for the CDR3: TGTGCCAGCAGCTTGCGGAATCAGCCCCAGCATTTT.

V is TRBV6-1 and J is TRBJ2-7; 7 nucleotides line up with TRBD1. Germline CDR1 MNHNS, CDR2 SASEGT. The CDR3 loop spans 15 amino acids. V lost 2 bases and J lost 2; bases outside the gene matches: 6. The CDR3 reads CASSESTQGAYEQYF. CDR3 nucleotide sequence: TGTGCCAGCAGTGAATCCACCCAGGGGGCCTACGAGCAGTACTTC.

In regard to this clone: One end of the junction fails to match germline, which may point to a read error. This chain uses TRBV6-5 with TRBJ1-1; D is ambiguous. Germline V gene data show CDR1 as MNHEY and CDR2 as SVGAGI. The CDR3 sequence is 16 residues long. The CDR3 DNA sequence: TGTGCCAGCACTTACGTCCGGGGAGGAGGGAACACTGAAGCTTTCTTT. Translating gives CASTYVRGGGNTEAFF.

The chain has TRBV4-2 and TRBJ1-6; the D is unclear. CDR1 and CDR2 (germline): LGHNA, YNFKEQ. Trimming took 1 base from V and 5 from J, leaving 9 bases between them. This CDR3 has 15 amino acids. CDR3 residues: CASSQAHRDNSPLHF. The DNA of the CDR3 is TGTGCCAGCAGCCAAGCCCACAGAGATAATTCACCCCTCCACTTT.

The chain has TRBV2 and TRBJ2-3; 10 positions match TRBD2. Germline V gene sequence: CDR1 SNHLY, CDR2 FYNNEI. With V trimmed by 7 bases and J by 7 bases, 5 bases remained unmatched. This CDR3 spans 13 amino acids. The DNA for the CDR3 is TGTGCCAGCATAGCGGGGGGCGGGAATACGCAGTATTTT. Translating it yields CASIAGGGNTQYF.

The V call is TRBV5-1, the J call TRBJ1-1; 12 bases line up with TRBD1. V gave up 4 bases and J gave up 4 bases; unmatched junction bases: 11. The CDR3 loop spans 17 amino acids. Germline CDR1 SGHRS, CDR2 YFSETQ. CDR3 protein: CASSPGTGGASGTEAFF. As DNA, the CDR3 is TGCGCCAGCAGCCCCGGGACAGGGGGCGCGTCGGGCACTGAAGCTTTCTTT.

The chain joins TRBV29-1 to TRBJ2-4; a possible D gene is TRBD1 (6 bases). Germline V CDR1 and CDR2: SQVTM, ANQGSEA. The CDR3 runs to 16 residues. V lost 2 bases and J 9 bases, leaving 23 bases between the germline ends. Written as DNA, the CDR3 is TGCAGCGTTGAAAGTCCAATCTCCACGGGGACACCCATTCAGTACTTC. It is translated as CSVESPISTGTPIQYF.

As to this clone: The junction departs from the called germline gene at one end, perhaps through a read error. The chain employs TRBV6-5 and TRBJ1-5, with D maybe TRBD1 (6 bases). The CDR3 runs 14 residues. Germline values: CDR1 MNHEY, CDR2 SVGAGI. The CDR3 reads CASSYSGAGHTWDF. The CDR3 bases are TGTGCCAGCAGTTACTCGGGGGCCGGACACACCTGGGATTTT.

This sequence joins TRBV4-1 and TRBJ2-1; D might be TRBD2 (5 bases). Germline assignment: CDR1 MGHRA and CDR2 YSYEKL. This CDR3 spans 13 amino acids. V shed 0 bases and J shed 12 bases, with 12 bases lying between them. Here the CDR3 reads CASSQDVGVGQFF. The DNA of the CDR3 is TGCGCCAGCAGCCAAGATGTCGGGGTCGGGCAGTTCTTC.